A selection of T cell receptor beta chains follows, all from one sample in a study of T cells in Graves' hyperthyroidism and ophthalmopathy. TCRdb ran MiXCR on the multiplex PCR reads and lists one entry per CDR3 protein. The sample includes hundreds of thousands of distinct CDR3 sequences, approximately 15% of them seen just once. The sequenced material came from blood. Source of these receptors: a woman younger than 35 with Graves' hyperthyroidism. CDR3s leave out the opening cysteine and the closing phenylalanine or tryptophan.

j_call | v_call | cdr3_aa
TRBJ2-7 | TRBV7-9 | ASSLHSSHGPYEQY
TRBJ2-7 | TRBV18 | ASSPGTSGWYEQY
TRBJ2-1 | TRBV6-1 | ASGCEEQGHHNERF
TRBJ2-6 | TRBV7-3 | ASSQTGVRGANVLT
TRBJ1-5 | TRBV2 | ASSGDHNQPQH
TRBJ1-2 | TRBV7-9 | ASSLAFWPYPTGDYT
TRBJ2-1 | TRBV7-9 | ASSQASVGGEQF
TRBJ1-4 | TRBV2 | ASTAREKLF
TRBJ1-1 | TRBV27 | ASRWTVGPTEAF
TRBJ2-3 | TRBV7-7 | ASSLKAGGADTQY
TRBJ2-1 | TRBV9 | ASSAIAGYNEQF
TRBJ2-7 | TRBV28 | ASSLVSGSIAEQY
TRBJ1-1 | TRBV12-3/TRBV12-4 | ASSVDRVNTEAF
TRBJ1-5 | TRBV7-8 | ASSLAGGFANQPQH
TRBJ2-3 | TRBV7-9 | ASSLVVVRDGSTDTQY
TRBJ2-1 | TRBV5-1 | ASSLGSSGVNGYNEQF
TRBJ2-3 | TRBV12-3/TRBV12-4 | ASTLRLTGGEDTQY
TRBJ2-1 | TRBV4-2 | ASSQDGSRYNEQF
TRBJ2-7 | TRBV7-9 | ASSARGQGAEQY
TRBJ2-2 | TRBV7-2 | ASSQDPTGGATGELF
TRBJ2-2 | TRBV12-3/TRBV12-4 | ASSGAGSLTGELF
TRBJ1-5 | TRBV20-1 | SARVDGNQPQH
TRBJ1-1 | TRBV12-3/TRBV12-4 | ASSFQPAARLPEAF
TRBJ1-2 | TRBV18 | ASSPGTGGSYGYT
TRBJ1-5 | TRBV20-1 | SARDLESPNQPQH
TRBJ2-7 | TRBV11-2 | ASSFEAGGTYEQY
TRBJ2-2 | TRBV2 | ASTQGANTGELF
TRBJ1-1 | TRBV27 | ASQLTMNTEAF
TRBJ2-7 | TRBV29-1 | SVEDRAGEDYEQY
TRBJ2-7 | TRBV7-8 | AYSDGRYYEQY
TRBJ2-2 | TRBV3-1 | ASTGLASTGELF
TRBJ1-1 | TRBV27 | ASSFWRQGVVNTEAF
TRBJ2-5 | TRBV6-1 | ASSAGMMFRETQY
TRBJ2-1 | TRBV29-1 | SVLIINYNEQF
TRBJ1-4 | TRBV7-2 | ASSLAGIMGKLF
TRBJ2-5 | TRBV7-8 | ASSTGLAGRETQY
TRBJ2-3 | TRBV12-3/TRBV12-4 | ASTTQGGRTDTQY
TRBJ2-3 | TRBV30 | AWSAGFSTDMQY
TRBJ2-1 | TRBV27 | ASSLSRTHKAEQF
TRBJ2-7 | TRBV20-1 | SALVSGTGSPYEQY
TRBJ2-1 | TRBV11-1 | ASSQLRGHYNEQF
TRBJ2-1 | TRBV2 | ASRSGTSGSNEQF
TRBJ1-2 | TRBV5-1 | ASSLYIGRVGGGYT
TRBJ2-7 | TRBV7-9 | ASSTDRISYEQY
TRBJ2-3 | TRBV5-8 | ASARDRGPEDTQY
TRBJ2-4 | TRBV27 | ASSLWGRGGGNIQY
TRBJ2-3 | TRBV24-1 | ATSDNTGERSTDTQY
TRBJ2-3 | TRBV2 | ASSDGWPGTDTQY
TRBJ2-5 | TRBV20-1 | SARGGGLASAETQY
TRBJ2-2 | TRBV13 | ASSSAGGRTGELF
TRBJ2-1 | TRBV28 | ASIGSYRGKGEQF
TRBJ2-3 | TRBV27 | ASSSRTASTDTQY
TRBJ2-1 | TRBV20-1 | SARGWGAIEDEQF
TRBJ2-5 | TRBV18 | ASSPPGLAGGYQETQY
TRBJ1-5 | TRBV12-3/TRBV12-4 | ASSDWGYWSNQPQH
TRBJ2-7 | TRBV19 | ASSTSLSTNVVSYEQY
TRBJ2-7 | TRBV12-5 | ASGLGNRPRLRLAASYEQY
TRBJ1-2 | TRBV7-9 | ASSGTGPRGYGYT
TRBJ1-2 | TRBV2 | TSGQGPVGYT
TRBJ1-2 | TRBV5-5 | ASSRHPDTQTGGYT